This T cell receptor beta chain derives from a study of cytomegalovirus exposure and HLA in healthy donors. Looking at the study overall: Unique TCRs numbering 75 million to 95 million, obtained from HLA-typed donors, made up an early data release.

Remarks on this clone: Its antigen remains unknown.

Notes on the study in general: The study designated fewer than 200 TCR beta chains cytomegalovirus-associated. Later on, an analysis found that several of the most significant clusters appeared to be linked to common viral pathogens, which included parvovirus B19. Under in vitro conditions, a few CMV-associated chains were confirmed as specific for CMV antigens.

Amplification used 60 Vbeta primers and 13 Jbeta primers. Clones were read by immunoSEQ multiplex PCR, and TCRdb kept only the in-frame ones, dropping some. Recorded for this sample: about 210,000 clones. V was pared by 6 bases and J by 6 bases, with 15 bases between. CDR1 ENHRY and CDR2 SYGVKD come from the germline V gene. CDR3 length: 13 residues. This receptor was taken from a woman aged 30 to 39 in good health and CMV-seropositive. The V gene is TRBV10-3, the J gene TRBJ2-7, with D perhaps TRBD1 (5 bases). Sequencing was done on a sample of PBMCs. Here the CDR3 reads CAISKDSRREQYF. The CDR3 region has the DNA TGTGCCATCAGCAAAGACAGTAGGCGCGAGCAGTACTTC.